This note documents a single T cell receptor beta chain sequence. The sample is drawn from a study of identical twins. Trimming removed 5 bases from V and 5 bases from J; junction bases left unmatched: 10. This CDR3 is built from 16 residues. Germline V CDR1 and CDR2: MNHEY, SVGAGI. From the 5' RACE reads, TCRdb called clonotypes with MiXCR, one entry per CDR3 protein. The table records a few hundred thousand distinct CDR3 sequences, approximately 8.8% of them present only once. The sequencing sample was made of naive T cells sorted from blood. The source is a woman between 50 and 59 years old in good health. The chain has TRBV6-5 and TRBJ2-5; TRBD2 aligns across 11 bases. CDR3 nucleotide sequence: TGTGCCAGCAGTGCATTAGCGGGAGGGCCCTCGGAGACCCAGTACTTC. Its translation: CASSALAGGPSETQYF.